This T cell receptor (beta chain) was sequenced for a study of prognosis after radiotherapy for stage I lung cancer. General study points: Clone counts measured for unique TCRs fell after stereotactic body radiation therapy, median approximately 10,000 versus 7,000.

From genomic DNA, two-round multiplex PCR was used to amplify TCR beta CDR3. Primers (each specific to one TRBV or TRBJ gene) were used in first-round PCR. TCRdb re-analysed the multiplex PCR reads in MiXCR, keeping a single row per CDR3 protein. The sample records 31,000 or so distinct CDR3 sequences, around half being singletons. On this clonotype itself: What it recognizes is unknown.

Germline V lookup: CDR1 MRHNA, CDR2 SNTAGT. This CDR3 is 15 amino acids long. V was cut by 0 bases and J by 1 base, with 6 bases left in between. The material sequenced was PBMCs, taken before or after stereotactic body radiation therapy (not recorded which). V and J are TRBV6-4 and TRBJ2-2; D unclear. The receptor comes from a donor aged 50 or older with non-small cell lung cancer. The CDR3 region is CASSDSNENTGELFF. The CDR3 DNA reads TGTGCCAGCAGTGACTCGAACGAGAACACCGGGGAGCTGTTTTTT.